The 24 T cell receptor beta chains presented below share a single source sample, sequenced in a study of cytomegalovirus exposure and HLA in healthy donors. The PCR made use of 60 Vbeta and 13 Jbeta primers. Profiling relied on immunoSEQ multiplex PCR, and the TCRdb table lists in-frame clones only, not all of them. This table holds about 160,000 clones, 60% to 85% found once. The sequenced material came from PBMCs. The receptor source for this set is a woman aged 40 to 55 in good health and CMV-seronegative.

Here the CDR3 DNA reads TGTGCCAGCAGTGGGCGGGGGTCAACAGATACGCAGTATTTT. Its protein product is CASSGRGSTDTQYF. V is TRBV28 and J is TRBJ2-3; 7 bases match TRBD2. Trimming took 5 bases from V and 3 from J; bases not matched to a gene: 5. This CDR3 is 14 amino acids long. Germline values: CDR1 MDHEN, CDR2 SYDVKM. The full variable domain, with the rest looked up from reference TRBV28 and TRBJ2-3, is DVKVTQSSRYLVKRTGEKVFLECVQDMDHENMFWYRQDPGLGLRLIYFSYDVKMKEKGDIPEGYSVSREKKERFSLILESASTNQTSMYLCASSGRGSTDTQYFGPGTRLTVL.

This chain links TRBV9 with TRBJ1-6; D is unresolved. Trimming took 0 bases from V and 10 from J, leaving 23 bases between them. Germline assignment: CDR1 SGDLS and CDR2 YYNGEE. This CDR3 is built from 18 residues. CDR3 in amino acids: CASSVGGTGIGVSSPLHF. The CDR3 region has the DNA TGTGCCAGCAGCGTAGGAGGAACGGGGATCGGGGTTTCATCACCCCTCCACTTT. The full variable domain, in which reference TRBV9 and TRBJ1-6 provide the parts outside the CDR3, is DSGVTQTPKHLITATGQRVTLRCSPRSGDLSVYWYQQSLDQGLQFLIQYYNGEERAKGNILERFSAQQFPDLHSELNLSSLELGDSALYFCASSVGGTGIGVSSPLHFGNGTRLTVT.

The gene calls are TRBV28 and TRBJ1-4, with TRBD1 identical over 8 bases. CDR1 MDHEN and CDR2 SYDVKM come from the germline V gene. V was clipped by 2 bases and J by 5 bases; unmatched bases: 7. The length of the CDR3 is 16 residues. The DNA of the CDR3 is TGTGCCAGCAGTTTACGCGGGACAGGAAAAAATGAAAAACTGTTTTTT. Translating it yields CASSLRGTGKNEKLFF.

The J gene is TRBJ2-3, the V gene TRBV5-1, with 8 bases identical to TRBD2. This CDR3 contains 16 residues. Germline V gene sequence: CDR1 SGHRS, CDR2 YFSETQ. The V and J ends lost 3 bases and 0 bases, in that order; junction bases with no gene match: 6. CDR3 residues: CASSSGLAASTDTQYF. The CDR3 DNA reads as TGCGCCAGCAGCTCCGGACTAGCCGCGAGCACAGATACGCAGTATTTT. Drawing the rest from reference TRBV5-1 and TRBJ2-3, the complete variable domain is KAGVTQTPRYLIKTRGQQVTLSCSPISGHRSVSWYQQTPGQGLQFLFEYFSETQRNKGNFPGRFSGRQFSNSRSEMNVSTLELGDSALYLCASSSGLAASTDTQYFGPGTRLTVL.

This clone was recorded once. The CDR3 is CASSQDPGVGNTIYF. The CDR3 bases are TGTGCCAGCAGCCAAGATCCCGGGGTCGGAAACACCATATATTTT. The rearrangement uses TRBV4-2 and TRBJ1-3; D is unclear. This CDR3 is 15 amino acids long. Trimming took 0 bases from V and 4 from J, leaving 10 bases between them. Germline V gene lookup returns CDR1 LGHNA and CDR2 YNFKEQ.

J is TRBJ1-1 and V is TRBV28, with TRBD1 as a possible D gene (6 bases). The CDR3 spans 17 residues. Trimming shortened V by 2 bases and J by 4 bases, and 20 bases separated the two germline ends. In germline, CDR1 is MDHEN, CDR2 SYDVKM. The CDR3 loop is CASSLTGGTHRGTEAFF. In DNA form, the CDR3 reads TGTGCCAGCAGTTTAACGGGGGGGACACACCGAGGCACTGAAGCTTTCTTT.

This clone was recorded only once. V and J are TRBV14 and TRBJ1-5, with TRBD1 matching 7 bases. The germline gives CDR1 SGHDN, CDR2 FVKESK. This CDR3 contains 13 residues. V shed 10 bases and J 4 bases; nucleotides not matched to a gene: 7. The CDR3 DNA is TGTGCCATGCCGGGACAGCAAAATCAGCCCCAGCATTTT. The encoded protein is CAMPGQQNQPQHF.

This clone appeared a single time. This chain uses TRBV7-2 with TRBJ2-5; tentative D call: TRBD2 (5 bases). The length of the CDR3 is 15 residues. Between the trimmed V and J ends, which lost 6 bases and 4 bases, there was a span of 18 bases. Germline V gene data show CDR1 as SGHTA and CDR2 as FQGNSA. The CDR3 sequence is CASRFGKDDAETQYF. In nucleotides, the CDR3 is TGTGCCAGCAGGTTCGGGAAAGACGATGCAGAGACCCAGTACTTC.

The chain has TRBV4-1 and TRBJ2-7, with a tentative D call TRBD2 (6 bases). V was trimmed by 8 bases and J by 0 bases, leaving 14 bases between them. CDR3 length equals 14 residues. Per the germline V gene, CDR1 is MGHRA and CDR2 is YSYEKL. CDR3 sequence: CASRLEGSSYEQYF. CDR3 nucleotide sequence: TGCGCCAGCCGCCTGGAGGGGAGCTCCTACGAGCAGTACTTC.

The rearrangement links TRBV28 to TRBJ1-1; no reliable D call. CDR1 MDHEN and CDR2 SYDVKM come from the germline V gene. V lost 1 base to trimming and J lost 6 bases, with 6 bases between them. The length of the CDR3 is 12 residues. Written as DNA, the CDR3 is TGTGCCAGCAGTTTATATTACTCTGAAGCTTTCTTT. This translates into CASSLYYSEAFF. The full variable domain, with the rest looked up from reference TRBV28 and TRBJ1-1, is DVKVTQSSRYLVKRTGEKVFLECVQDMDHENMFWYRQDPGLGLRLIYFSYDVKMKEKGDIPEGYSVSREKKERFSLILESASTNQTSMYLCASSLYYSEAFFGQGTRLTVV.

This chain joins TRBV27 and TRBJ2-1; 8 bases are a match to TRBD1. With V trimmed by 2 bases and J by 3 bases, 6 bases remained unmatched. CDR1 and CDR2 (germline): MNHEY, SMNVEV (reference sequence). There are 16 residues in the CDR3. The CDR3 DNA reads TGTGCCAGCAGTTTAGGGGCAGGGGGCAACTACAATGAGCAGTTCTTC. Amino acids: CASSLGAGGNYNEQFF.

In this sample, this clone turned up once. The CDR3 coding sequence is TGCGCCAGCAGCTTGAAGCCAGGAGGTAATCAGCCCCAGCATTTT. Translation gives CASSLKPGGNQPQHF. V gene TRBV5-1 combines with J gene TRBJ1-5, with D uncertain. Germline CDR1 SGHRS, CDR2 YFSETQ. There are 15 residues in the CDR3. V shed 1 base and J shed 4 bases, with 12 bases lying between them.

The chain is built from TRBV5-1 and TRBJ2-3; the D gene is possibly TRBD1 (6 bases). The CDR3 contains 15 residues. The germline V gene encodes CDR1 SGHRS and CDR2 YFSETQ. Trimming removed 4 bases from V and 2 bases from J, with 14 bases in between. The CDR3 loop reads CASSKGGGNTDTQYF. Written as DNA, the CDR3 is TGCGCCAGCAGCAAAGGGGGTGGGAACACAGATACGCAGTATTTT.

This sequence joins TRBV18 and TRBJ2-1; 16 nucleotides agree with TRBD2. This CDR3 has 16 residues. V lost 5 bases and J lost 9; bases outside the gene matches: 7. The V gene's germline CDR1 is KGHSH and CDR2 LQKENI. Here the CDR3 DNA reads TGTGCCAGCTCAGCGGGACTAGCGGGGGGGCCCGGTGAGCAGTTCTTC. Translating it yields CASSAGLAGGPGEQFF.

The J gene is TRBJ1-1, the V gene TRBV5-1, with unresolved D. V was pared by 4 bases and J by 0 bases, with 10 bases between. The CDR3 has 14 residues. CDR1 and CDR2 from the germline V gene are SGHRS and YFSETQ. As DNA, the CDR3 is TGCGCCAGCAGCCCCACAGTCATGAACACTGAAGCTTTCTTT. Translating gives CASSPTVMNTEAFF.

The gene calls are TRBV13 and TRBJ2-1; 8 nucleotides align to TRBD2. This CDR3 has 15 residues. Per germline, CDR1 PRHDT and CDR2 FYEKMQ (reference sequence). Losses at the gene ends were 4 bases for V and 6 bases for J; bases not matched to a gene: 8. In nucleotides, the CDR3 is TGTGCCAGCAGCTCCGGGGGGGCCTTTATCAATGAGCAGTTCTTC. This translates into CASSSGGAFINEQFF.

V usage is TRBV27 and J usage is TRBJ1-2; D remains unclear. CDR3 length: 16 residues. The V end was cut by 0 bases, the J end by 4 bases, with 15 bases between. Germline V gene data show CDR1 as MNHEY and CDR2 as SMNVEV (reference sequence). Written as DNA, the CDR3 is TGTGCCAGCAGTTTATCCGGAGCTGACTTACTCTATGGCTACACCTTC. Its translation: CASSLSGADLLYGYTF.

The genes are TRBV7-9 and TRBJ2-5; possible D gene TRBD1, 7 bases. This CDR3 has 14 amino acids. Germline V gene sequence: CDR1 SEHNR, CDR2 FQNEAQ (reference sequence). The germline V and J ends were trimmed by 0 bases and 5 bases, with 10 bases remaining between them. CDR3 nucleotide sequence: TGTGCCAGCAGCTTAGCGGCAGGGGGGGAGACCCAGTACTTC. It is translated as CASSLAAGGETQYF.

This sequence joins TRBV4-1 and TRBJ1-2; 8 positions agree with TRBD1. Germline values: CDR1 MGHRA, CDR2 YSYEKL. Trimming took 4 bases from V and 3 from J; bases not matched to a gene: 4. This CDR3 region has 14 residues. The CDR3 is CASSREDRDYGYTF. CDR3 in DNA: TGCGCCAGCAGCCGAGAGGACAGGGACTATGGCTACACCTTC.

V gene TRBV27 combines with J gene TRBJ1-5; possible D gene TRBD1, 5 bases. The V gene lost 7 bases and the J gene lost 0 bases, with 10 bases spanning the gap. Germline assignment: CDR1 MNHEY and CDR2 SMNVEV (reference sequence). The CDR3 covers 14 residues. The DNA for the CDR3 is TGTGCCAGCAAGCGGGGGGATAGCAATCAGCCCCAGCATTTT. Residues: CASKRGDSNQPQHF.

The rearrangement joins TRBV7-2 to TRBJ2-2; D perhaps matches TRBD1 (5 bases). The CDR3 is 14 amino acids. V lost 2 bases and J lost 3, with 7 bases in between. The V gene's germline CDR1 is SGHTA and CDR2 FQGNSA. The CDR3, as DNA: TGTGCCAGCAGCTTAACAGGAGACACCGGGGAGCTGTTTTTT. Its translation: CASSLTGDTGELFF.

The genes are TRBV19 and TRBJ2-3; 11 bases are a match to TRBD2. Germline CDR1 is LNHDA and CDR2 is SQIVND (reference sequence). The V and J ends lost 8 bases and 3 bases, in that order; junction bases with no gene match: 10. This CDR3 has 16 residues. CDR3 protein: CASGSGGALFTDTQYF. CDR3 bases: TGTGCCAGTGGTAGCGGGGGGGCCCTTTTTACAGATACGCAGTATTTT.

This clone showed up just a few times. This CDR3 is CASSLVGAIPYTF. The CDR3 region has the DNA TGTGCCAGCAGCTTGGTGGGGGCCATTCCGTACACCTTC. This chain links TRBV5-4 with TRBJ1-2; D perhaps matches TRBD1 (6 bases). This CDR3 has 13 residues. The V gene's germline CDR1 is SGHNT and CDR2 YYREEE (reference sequence). Trimming stripped 0 bases from V and 11 bases from J, with 14 bases between. The variable domain in full, completed from reference TRBV5-4 and TRBJ1-2, reads ETGVTQSPTHLIKTRGQQVTLRCSSQSGHNTVSWYQQALGQGPQFIFQYYREEENGRGNFPPRFSGLQFPNYSSELNVNALELDDSALYLCASSLVGAIPYTFGSGTRLTVV.

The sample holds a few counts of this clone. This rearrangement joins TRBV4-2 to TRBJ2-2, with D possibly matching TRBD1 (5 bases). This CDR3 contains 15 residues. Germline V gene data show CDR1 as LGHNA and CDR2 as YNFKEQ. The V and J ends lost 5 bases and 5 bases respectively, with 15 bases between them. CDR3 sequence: CASSVRIGVTGELFF. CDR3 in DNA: TGTGCCAGCAGCGTGAGGATAGGGGTAACCGGGGAGCTGTTTTTT.